Given below is one TCR beta chain in context. Its antigen is not yet known. No base-level quality is on record; no much larger clone is a single base apart. Collaborating institutions collected whole blood in K2EDTA tubes following their own protocols. For TCRbeta analysis, collaborator samples were shipped as frozen whole blood, as isolated PBMCs, or as DNA extracted from either sample type. TCRbeta CDR3 regions were amplified from genomic DNA using the immunoSEQ Assay, a bias-controlled multiplex PCR. Under the source paper's analysis protocol: The number of nucleated cells in each sample was estimated by amplification of reference gene primers within the assay. To quantify the absolute abundance of each unique TCRbeta CDR3 rearrangement, sequence reads were collapsed and filtered. For each sample, productive Simpson clonality was calculated as the square root of Simpson's diversity index over productive rearrangements. Not all clones reach the TCRdb copy of this immuneACCESS table, which keeps in-frame sequences only. Checked studies attribute under half of the gap to unresolved V genes and leave the rest unexplained. V, J and clone size were drawn from that table, and D and trimming were deduced from the DNA. The sample table records around 49,000 clones; 89% of these occur just once. Around 2.2% of the sample is in the top ten clones.

This entry comes from a study of blood T cell repertoires in COVID-19 (dated by TCRdb to 2019 to 2021). Study-wide context: Samples from collaborators originated in the United States, Italy and Spain and spanned both the acute and convalescent phases of COVID-19. Sample metadata almost always included a de-identified subject ID, COVID-19 status, age in years and sex. The samples were drawn from the first 160 participants of the ongoing ImmuneRACE study and from about 1,200 subjects provided by 6 global collaborators. The repertoires were released in a freely available public database intended as a resource for research on the immune response to SARS-CoV-2. The material from the prospective study consisted of cDNA or gDNA derived from T cells, B-cell-depleted T cells, or PBMCs. Where HLA class I and class II types were available, the types were taken from metadata supplied by the sample provider, not from assay-based typing. Deeply sampled blood TCRbeta repertoires from subjects exposed to, actively infected with, or recovered from COVID-19 were included in the dataset. Paper-wide results and their limitations: How much clinical and demographic metadata was included differed by source and by participant, and the metadata was provided uncurated.

For this chain, trimming is 6 bases at the V end and 4 bases at the J end, and the number of junction bases without a gene match is 5. From cysteine to phenylalanine, the CDR3 is 14 amino acids long. Left in the record is the CDR3 DNA by itself, 42 bases read in frame from the first base. As encoded in the germline V gene, CDR1 is MNHEY while CDR2 is SVGEGT. The TCR was taken from a human donor in a cohort sampled during active COVID-19. The material sequenced was peripheral blood. This chain joins TRBV6-2 or TRBV6-3 to TRBJ2-1; TRBD2 matches 8 bases in the middle. CDR3 protein: CASSRAGVYNEQFF. The nucleotide sequence is TGTGCCAGCAGCCGAGCGGGGGTGTACAATGAGCAGTTCTTC.